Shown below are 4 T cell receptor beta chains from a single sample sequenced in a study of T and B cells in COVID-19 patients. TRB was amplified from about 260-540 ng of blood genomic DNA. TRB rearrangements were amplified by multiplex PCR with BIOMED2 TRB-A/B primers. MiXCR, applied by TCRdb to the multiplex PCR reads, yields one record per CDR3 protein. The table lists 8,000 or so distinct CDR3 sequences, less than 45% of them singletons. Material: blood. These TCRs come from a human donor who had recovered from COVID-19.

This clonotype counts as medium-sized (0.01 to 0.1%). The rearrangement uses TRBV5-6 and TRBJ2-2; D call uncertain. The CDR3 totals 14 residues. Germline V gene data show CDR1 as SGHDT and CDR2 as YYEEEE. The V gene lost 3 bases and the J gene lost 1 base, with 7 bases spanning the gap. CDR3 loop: CASSYDGNTGELFF. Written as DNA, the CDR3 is TGTGCCAGCAGCTACGACGGGAACACCGGGGAGCTGTTTTTT.

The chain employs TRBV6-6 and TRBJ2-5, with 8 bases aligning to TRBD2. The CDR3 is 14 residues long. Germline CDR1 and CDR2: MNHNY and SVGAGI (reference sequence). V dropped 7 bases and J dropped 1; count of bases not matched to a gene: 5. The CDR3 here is CASTRAGAQETQYF. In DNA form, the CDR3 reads TGTGCCAGCACTCGAGCGGGGGCCCAAGAGACCCAGTACTTC.

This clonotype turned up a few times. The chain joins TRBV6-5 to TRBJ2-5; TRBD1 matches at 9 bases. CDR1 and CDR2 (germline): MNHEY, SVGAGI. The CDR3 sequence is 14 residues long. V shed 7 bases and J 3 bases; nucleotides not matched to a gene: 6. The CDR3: CASISGTGKETQYF. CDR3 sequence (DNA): TGTGCCAGCATTTCCGGGACAGGGAAAGAGACCCAGTACTTC.

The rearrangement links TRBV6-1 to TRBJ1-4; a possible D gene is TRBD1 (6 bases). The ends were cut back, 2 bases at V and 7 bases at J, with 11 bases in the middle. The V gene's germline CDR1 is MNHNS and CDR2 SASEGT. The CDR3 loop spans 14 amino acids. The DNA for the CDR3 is TGTGCCAGCAGTGAAAGGGGGGCTCCTGAAAAACTGTTTTTT. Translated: CASSERGAPEKLFF.